This TCR beta chain is from a study of identical twins. General study points: Twin-shared out-of-frame alpha sequences showed excess low generation probability. The models gave estimates that fell short of the out-of-frame TCR alpha sharing seen in monozygotic twins.

The CDR3 covers 15 residues. Germline V lookup: CDR1 LGHNA, CDR2 YSLEER. V lost 0 bases and J 3 bases, leaving 11 bases between the germline ends. To note about this clonotype: What it binds is unknown.

TCRdb called the 5' RACE reads again in MiXCR, with one record for every CDR3 protein. The sample includes more than 600,000 distinct CDR3 sequences, approximately 18% of them seen just once. The same sample was also used in a study of T cells expressing NK-cell markers. That work contributes: The dominant NKG2C+ clonotypes represented about 1.0-7.5% of CD8+ T cells in six or seven donors.

The genes are TRBV4-3 and TRBJ1-2, with D perhaps matching TRBD1 (6 bases). This sequence was found in a woman under 30 in good health. Sequencing was performed on PBMCs. The CDR3 here is CASSQDIGGHYGYTF. The CDR3 DNA reads as TGCGCCAGCAGCCAAGACATAGGGGGACACTATGGCTACACCTTC.